This T cell receptor (beta chain) was retrieved from a study of memory CD4+ T cells and cytomegalovirus serostatus. As regards this clone: The target antigen is unknown.

Per the original data handling: Out-of-frame sequences were removed, leaving a few million distinct TCRbeta sequences. Using immunoSEQ multiplex PCR, the repertoire was profiled, and TCRdb retains in-frame clones only, with some absent. V and J calls and clone size are as listed in that table; D and trimming were resolved from the DNA. Of roughly 48,000 clones in the sample, about 80% were seen once. Single viable CD3+CD4+CD8-CD45RO+ cells were sorted as the memory CD4+ T cells. General observations from the study: Suggested: most of the CMV-linked TCR signature lies in CD4+ memory cells.

Sequencing used memory CD4+ T cells from blood. The TCR originated in an adult in good health and CMV-seropositive.

CDR3 sequence: CASSYRHSPYEQYF. For the CDR3, the DNA is TGTGCCAGCAGTTACCGGCACAGTCCATACGAGCAGTACTTC. The chain has TRBV6-6 and TRBJ2-7, with unresolved D. V lost 2 bases to trimming and J lost 4 bases, with 12 bases between them. CDR1 and CDR2 from the germline V gene are MNHNY and SVGAGI (reference sequence). The CDR3 sequence is 14 residues long.